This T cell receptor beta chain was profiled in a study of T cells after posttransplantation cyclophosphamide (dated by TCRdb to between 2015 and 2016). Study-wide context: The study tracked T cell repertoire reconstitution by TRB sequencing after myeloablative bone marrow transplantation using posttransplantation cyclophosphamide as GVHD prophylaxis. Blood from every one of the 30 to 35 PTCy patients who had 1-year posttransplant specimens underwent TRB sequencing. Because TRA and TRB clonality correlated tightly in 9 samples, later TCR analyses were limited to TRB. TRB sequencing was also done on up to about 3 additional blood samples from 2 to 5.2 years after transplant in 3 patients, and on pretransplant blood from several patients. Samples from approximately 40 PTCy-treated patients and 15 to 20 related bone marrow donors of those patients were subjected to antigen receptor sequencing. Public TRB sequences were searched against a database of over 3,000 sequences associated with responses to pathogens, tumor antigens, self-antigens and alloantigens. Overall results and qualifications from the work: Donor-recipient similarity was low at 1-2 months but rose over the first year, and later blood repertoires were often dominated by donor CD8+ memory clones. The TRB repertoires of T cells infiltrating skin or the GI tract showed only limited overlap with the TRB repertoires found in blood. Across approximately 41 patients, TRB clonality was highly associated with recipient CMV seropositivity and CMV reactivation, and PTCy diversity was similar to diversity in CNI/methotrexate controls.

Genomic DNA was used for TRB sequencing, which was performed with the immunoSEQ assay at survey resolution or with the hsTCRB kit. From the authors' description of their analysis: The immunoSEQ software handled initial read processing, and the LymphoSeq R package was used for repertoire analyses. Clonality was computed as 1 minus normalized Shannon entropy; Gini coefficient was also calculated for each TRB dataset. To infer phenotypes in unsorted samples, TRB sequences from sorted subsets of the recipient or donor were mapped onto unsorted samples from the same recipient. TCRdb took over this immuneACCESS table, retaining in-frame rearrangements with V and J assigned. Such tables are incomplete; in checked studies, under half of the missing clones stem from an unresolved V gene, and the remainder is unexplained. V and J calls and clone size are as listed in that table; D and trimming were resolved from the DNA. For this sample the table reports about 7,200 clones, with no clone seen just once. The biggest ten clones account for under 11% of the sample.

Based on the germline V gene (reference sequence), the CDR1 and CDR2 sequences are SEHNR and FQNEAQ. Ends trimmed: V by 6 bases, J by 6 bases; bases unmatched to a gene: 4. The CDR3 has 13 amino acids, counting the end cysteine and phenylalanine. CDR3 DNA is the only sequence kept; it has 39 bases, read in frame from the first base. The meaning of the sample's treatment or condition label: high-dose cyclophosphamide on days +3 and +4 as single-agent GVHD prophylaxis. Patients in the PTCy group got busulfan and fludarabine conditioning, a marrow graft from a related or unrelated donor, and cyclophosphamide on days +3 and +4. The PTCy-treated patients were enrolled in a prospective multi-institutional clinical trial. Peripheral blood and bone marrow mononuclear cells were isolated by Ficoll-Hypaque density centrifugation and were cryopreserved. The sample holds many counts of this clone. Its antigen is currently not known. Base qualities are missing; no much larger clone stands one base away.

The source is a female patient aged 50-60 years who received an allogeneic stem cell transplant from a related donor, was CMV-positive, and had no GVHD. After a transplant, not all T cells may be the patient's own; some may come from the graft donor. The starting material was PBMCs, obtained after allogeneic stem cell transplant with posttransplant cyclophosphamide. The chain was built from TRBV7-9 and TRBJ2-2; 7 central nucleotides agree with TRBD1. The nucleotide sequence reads TGTGCCAGCAGAGCCACAGGGGCCGGGGAGCTGTTTTTT. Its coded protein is CASRATGAGELFF. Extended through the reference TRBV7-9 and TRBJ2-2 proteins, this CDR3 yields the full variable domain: DTGVSQNPRHKITKRGQNVTFRCDPISEHNRLYWYRQTLGQGPEFLTYFQNEAQLEKSRLLSDRFSAERPKGSFSTLEIQRTEQGDSAMYLCASRATGAGELFFGEGSRLTVL.